This T cell receptor (beta chain) originates from a study of blood T cell repertoires in COVID-19. Across the study: The United States, Italy and Spain supplied acute and convalescent COVID-19 samples. Nucleic acid was either cDNA or gDNA, and it came from T cells, B-cell-depleted T cells, or PBMCs.

Enrolled during active infection, Seattle patients were then followed longitudinally. Repertoires were generated with immunoSEQ multiplex PCR, while TCRdb's copy carries only in-frame clones and drops some. In the table there are about 150,000 clones, approximately 85% of which are singletons. The V gene lost 3 bases and the J gene lost 2 bases, with 13 bases spanning the gap. Germline V lookup: CDR1 SNHLY, CDR2 FYNNEI. The CDR3 contains 16 residues. V and J are TRBV2 and TRBJ2-2; D perhaps matches TRBD1 (6 bases). The TCR comes from an older man with COVID-19, enrolled during active disease. The sequenced sample was peripheral blood. The CDR3 DNA reads as TGTGCCAGCAGTGAGCAACAGGGTACAAACACCGGGGAGCTGTTTTTT. It yields the protein CASSEQQGTNTGELFF.